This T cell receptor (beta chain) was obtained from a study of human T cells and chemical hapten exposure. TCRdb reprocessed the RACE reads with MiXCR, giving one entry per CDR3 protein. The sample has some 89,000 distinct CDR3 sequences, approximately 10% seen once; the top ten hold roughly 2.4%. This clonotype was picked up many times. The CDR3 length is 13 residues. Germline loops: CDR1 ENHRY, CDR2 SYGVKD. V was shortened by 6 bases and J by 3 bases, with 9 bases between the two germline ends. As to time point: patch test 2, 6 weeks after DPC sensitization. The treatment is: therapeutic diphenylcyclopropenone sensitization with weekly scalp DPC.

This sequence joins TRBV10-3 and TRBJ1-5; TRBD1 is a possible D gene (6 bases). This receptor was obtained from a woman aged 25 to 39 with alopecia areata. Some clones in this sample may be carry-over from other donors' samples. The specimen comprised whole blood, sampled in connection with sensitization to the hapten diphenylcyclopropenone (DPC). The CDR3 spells CAIRGQINQPQHF. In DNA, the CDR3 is TGTGCCATCAGGGGACAAATCAATCAGCCCCAGCATTTT.